These T cell receptor beta chains were read from a single sample in a study of CD8 T cells in ankylosing spondylitis. TCRdb reanalysed the 5' RACE reads using MiXCR and keeps one entry per CDR3 protein. Of about 250,000 distinct CDR3 sequences listed, roughly 32% are singletons. The specimen sequenced was blood, either unsorted or a sorted T cell fraction (not recorded which). The receptors here all came from a male donor with ankylosing spondylitis or in good health (not recorded which). The CDR3 runs from the conserved cysteine through the conserved F or W. The D gene is left open where the match is weak. A clone size is listed for some rows: how often the clone was seen (once, few, many), or a class if it is expanded.

>TRBJ2-5|-|TRBV12-3/TRBV12-4|16|TRBD1
TGTGCCAGCAGTTTAGGGGGACAGGGGCTGTTGGAGACCCAGTACTTC
CASSLGGQGLLETQYF
>TRBJ2-3|-|TRBV6-6|13|-
TGTGCCAGCAGTTACTCGGATACAGATACGCAGTATTTT
CASSYSDTDTQYF
>TRBJ1-2|few|TRBV20-1|13|-
TGCAGTGCTCGGACAGCCGAACCCTATGGCTACACCTTC
CSARTAEPYGYTF
>TRBJ2-5|-|TRBV7-9|15|-
TGTGCCAGCAGCTCCCCATCCTGGGGGCAGGAGACCCAGTACTTC
CASSSPSWGQETQYF
>TRBJ2-3|-|TRBV7-8|15|-
TGTGCCAGCAGCTTGGGGGGATATTCCACAGATACGCAGTATTTT
CASSLGGYSTDTQYF
>TRBJ1-5|few|TRBV20-1|15|-
TGCAGTGCTAGAGATCCGGGTAGGGCAGGACAGCCCCAGCATTTT
CSARDPGRAGQPQHF
>TRBJ1-4|-|TRBV29-1|13|TRBD1
TGCAGCGTTGCTTACAGGGGTTATGAAAAAGTGTTTTTT
CSVAYRGYEKVFF
>TRBJ2-1|few|TRBV20-1|17|TRBD2
TGCAGTGCTAGAGGATTTGCTAGCGGGAAGAATTACAATGAGCAGTTCTTC
CSARGFASGKNYNEQFF
>TRBJ2-1|-|TRBV3-1|14|TRBD2
TGTGCCAGCAGCCCCGGGACTAGCGGGGGGGCCAAGTTCTTC
CASSPGTSGGAKFF
>TRBJ1-2|few|TRBV15|15|TRBD1
TGTGCCACCAGCAGAGCATCCGGGACAGGGAATGGCTACACCTTC
CATSRASGTGNGYTF
>TRBJ1-2|-|TRBV12-3/TRBV12-4|15|-
TGTGCCAGCATCCAGACGCGACTCAGGACCTATGGCTACACCTTC
CASIQTRLRTYGYTF
>TRBJ2-1|few|TRBV7-2|16|TRBD1
TGTGCCAGCAGCTTACCTAGGGACAGGGTAGGCAATGAGCAGTTCTTC
CASSLPRDRVGNEQFF
>TRBJ2-2|-|TRBV3-1|14|-
TGTGCCAGCAGCCAAGAAGGAGGGGCCGGGGAGCTGTTTTTT
CASSQEGGAGELFF
>TRBJ1-1|-|TRBV7-9|13|-
TGTGCCAGCAGCAACCCGACAGGCCTGAGGGCTTTCTTT
CASSNPTGLRAFF
>TRBJ2-5|few|TRBV12-3/TRBV12-4|15|-
TGTGCCAGCAGTTTTGGGGGGGGCATCAGAGAGACCCAGTACTTC
CASSFGGGIRETQYF
>TRBJ2-7|many|TRBV20-1|13|TRBD1
TGCAGTGCTAGCGGACAGGAGCCCTACGAGCAGTACTTC
CSASGQEPYEQYF
>TRBJ2-3|-|TRBV6-5|16|-
TGTGCCAGCAGTTACTCGGTCGCGGAAGGCAGGGATACGCAGTATTTT
CASSYSVAEGRDTQYF
>TRBJ2-3|few|TRBV6-5|18|TRBD1
TGTGCCAGCAGTTACTCGAGTTGGACAGGGTCTCAAACAGATACGCAGTATTTT
CASSYSSWTGSQTDTQYF
>TRBJ2-1|few|TRBV6-5|13|-
TGTGCCAGCAGTTACTCAACAGGGTATGAGCAGTTCTTC
CASSYSTGYEQFF
>TRBJ2-1|-|TRBV5-6|14|-
TGTGCCAGCAGCTTGGTCTCCAACTACAATGAGCAGTTCTTC
CASSLVSNYNEQFF
>TRBJ2-7|-|TRBV6-1|14|TRBD1
TGTGCCAGCAGGCCCGGGACAGGGTCCCACGAGCAGTACTTC
CASRPGTGSHEQYF
>TRBJ1-5|-|TRBV5-1|15|-
TGCGCCAGCAGCTTGGCAGGGGATAGCAATCAGCCCCAGCATTTT
CASSLAGDSNQPQHF
>TRBJ2-3|few|TRBV20-1|18|TRBD1
TGCAGTGCTAGCGGGACCCGGACAGGGGGCGGATTCACAGATACGCAGTATTTT
CSASGTRTGGGFTDTQYF
>TRBJ2-7|-|TRBV20-1|13|-
TGCAGTGTCCCCGGGGACGGGACGAGGGAGCAGTACTTC
CSVPGDGTREQYF
>TRBJ1-6|few|TRBV29-1|16|-
TGCAGCGTCCTTCTCGCGGGGAACTCCTATAATTCACCCCTCCACTTT
CSVLLAGNSYNSPLHF
>TRBJ2-3|few|TRBV11-2|14|TRBD1
TGTGCCAGCAGCTTAGACAGGGGGCGGGTTACGCAGTATTTT
CASSLDRGRVTQYF
>TRBJ1-1|-|TRBV5-1|15|-
TGCGCCAGCAGCTTGGTACGGGGGCAAAAAGTGGAAGCTTTCTTT
CASSLVRGQKVEAFF
>TRBJ2-1|few|TRBV7-9|11|-
TGTGCCAGCAGCGCCCACAATGAGCAGTTCTTC
CASSAHNEQFF
>TRBJ2-1|few|TRBV5-6|15|-
TGTGCCAGCAGCTTGTGGCCGGTGAGGGTCAATGAGCAGTTCTTC
CASSLWPVRVNEQFF
>TRBJ1-1|few|TRBV20-1|12|-
TGCAGTGCCCGGACGGAGAACACTGAAGCTTTCTTT
CSARTENTEAFF
>TRBJ2-2|-|TRBV12-3/TRBV12-4|14|-
TGTGCCAGCAGTTTAGCCACGAACACCGGGGAGCTGTTTTTT
CASSLATNTGELFF
>TRBJ2-5|-|TRBV20-1|13|TRBD1
TGCAGTGCTAGAAAGGACAGGGTGGAGACCCAGTACTTC
CSARKDRVETQYF
>TRBJ2-2|few|TRBV7-7|11|-
TGTGCCGTACAGAACACCGGGGAGCTGTTTTTT
CAVQNTGELFF
>TRBJ1-2|-|TRBV6-1|18|-
TGTGCCAGCAGTAGCGAAGGGACACAGGGTCGGGCCAACTATGGCTACACCTTC
CASSSEGTQGRANYGYTF
>TRBJ2-1|-|TRBV30|15|-
TGTGCCTGGAGGAACGTGGCCCCTACCTACAATGAGCAGTTCTTC
CAWRNVAPTYNEQFF
>TRBJ2-5|-|TRBV4-2|14|-
TGTGCCAGCAGCCAAGCGGCTATACAAGAGACCCAGTACTTC
CASSQAAIQETQYF
>TRBJ2-1|-|TRBV20-1|15|-
TGCAGTGCTCTCCCGGTAGGAGGGGGCTACACTGAGCAGTTCTTC
CSALPVGGGYTEQFF
>TRBJ2-1|-|TRBV7-9|12|-
TGTGCCAGCAGCTTTGACCGGGATGAGCAGTTCTTC
CASSFDRDEQFF
>TRBJ2-7|-|TRBV5-1|15|TRBD1
TGCGCCAGCAGCTCAAGTTTAAGGGGGCCAGACGAGCAGTACTTC
CASSSSLRGPDEQYF
>TRBJ2-2|-|TRBV6-2/TRBV6-3|16|TRBD1
TGTGCCAGCAGTTACTACAGACAGGGATGGAACGGGGAGCTGTTTTTT
CASSYYRQGWNGELFF
>TRBJ2-7|-|TRBV10-3|16|TRBD1
TGTGCCACCCCAATTAATCCGGGGACAGGGGGAGACGAGCAGTACTTC
CATPINPGTGGDEQYF
>TRBJ2-7|few|TRBV10-3|16|-
TGTGCCATCAGTGAGACTGGGGACCTGGGATCCTACGAGCAGTACTTC
CAISETGDLGSYEQYF
>TRBJ2-5|-|TRBV5-1|13|-
TGCGCCAGCAGCAGTTACGAGCAAGAGACCCAGTACTTC
CASSSYEQETQYF
>TRBJ2-3|once|TRBV5-1|12|-
TGCGCCAGCAGCTCCACGGGACCGGTGCAGTATTTT
CASSSTGPVQYF
>TRBJ2-7|few|TRBV5-1|13|-
TGCGCCAGCAGGCTCCGGCCCAGCTACGAGCAGTACTTC
CASRLRPSYEQYF
>TRBJ2-2|once|TRBV7-6|17|TRBD2
TGTGCCAGCAGCTTGTGGACTAGCGGGGACAACACCGGGGAGCTGTTTTTT
CASSLWTSGDNTGELFF
>TRBJ2-6|-|TRBV5-4|15|-
TGTGCCAGCAGCTTGGATCCTTCTGGGGCCAACGTCCTGACTTTC
CASSLDPSGANVLTF
>TRBJ1-5|-|TRBV28|12|-
TGTGCCAGCAGAGAAATGGGTCAGCCCCAGCATTTT
CASREMGQPQHF
>TRBJ2-7|-|TRBV20-1|14|TRBD2
TGCAGTGCCCTTAGCGGGGGGTCCTCCTACGAGCAGTACTTC
CSALSGGSSYEQYF
>TRBJ1-2|few|TRBV27|14|-
TGTGCCAGCAGCCCATTCCAAGGGAACTATGGCTACACCTTC
CASSPFQGNYGYTF
>TRBJ1-2|few|TRBV29-1|14|-
TGCAGCGTTGAAGATGGCCAGGGGAGACATGGCTACACCTTC
CSVEDGQGRHGYTF
>TRBJ2-5|-|TRBV5-1|14|-
TGCGCCAGCAGCTTGGTGGGACCCGAAGAGACCCAGTACTTC
CASSLVGPEETQYF
>TRBJ2-1|-|TRBV10-3|16|TRBD2
TGTGCCATCAGTGAGTCGGTGGGAGGGTTGGGGATCGGGCAGTTCTTC
CAISESVGGLGIGQFF
>TRBJ1-1|few|TRBV12-3/TRBV12-4|13|-
TGTGCCAGCACGGTAGCAGTGAACACTGAAGCTTTCTTT
CASTVAVNTEAFF